In its sample, the clone carrying this T cell receptor beta chain was seen a few times. Its antigen is not identified. The individuals who served as donors were healthy Caucasians living in Russia, aged roughly 6 to 90. Samples each had at least 6 micrograms of total RNA extracted. This specimen belongs to a study of blood T cells in healthy people across ages. About the research overall: Per every two T cells, about one barcoded beta molecule was captured by template switching.

Study findings and constraints: Since the PBMCs were unsorted, naive and antigen-experienced cells could not be conclusively compared.

There are 11 residues in the CDR3. From germline, CDR1 is SNHLY and CDR2 FYNNEI. The V gene lost 4 bases and the J gene lost 10 bases, with 8 bases spanning the gap. Alongside a J-beta primer mix, a sample-barcoded 5' primer served in a second PCR lasting roughly 6 to 11 cycles. TCRdb called the 5' RACE reads again in MiXCR, with one record for every CDR3 protein. Of about 1.8 million distinct CDR3 sequences in the sample, about 50% were seen once. The sequencing sample was made of blood. V gene TRBV2 combines with J gene TRBJ2-1; no definite D call. The TCR comes from a woman between 40 and 55 years old in good health. The CDR3 reads CASSVVREQFF. The CDR3 region has the DNA TGTGCCAGCAGTGTGGTAAGGGAGCAGTTCTTC.